This is a list of T cell receptor beta chains from one sample in a study of identifying expanded T cells in peripheral blood. Using immunoSEQ multiplex PCR, the repertoire was profiled, and TCRdb retains in-frame clones only, with some absent. Among about 120,000 clones listed, roughly 84% were seen once. Sequencing was done on a sample of blood. The receptors come from a person aged 18 to 70 in good health. Each CDR3 is given with its conserved first and last residue. D genes are given only for firm matches. A row's size may be missing; if present it is once, few, many or a size class.

clone size,V gene,D gene,J gene,CDR3 DNA,CDR3 protein
.,TRBV6-1,.,TRBJ1-5,TGTGCCAGCACTGGAACCAGTAGCAATCAGCCCCAGCATTTT,CASTGTSSNQPQHF
once,TRBV6-1,TRBD1,TRBJ2-3,TGTGCCAGCAGTGTAAACAGGGGGCTGGTAACAGATACGCAGTATTTT,CASSVNRGLVTDTQYF
once,TRBV9,.,TRBJ2-5,TGTGCCAGCAGCGACGGCTACCAAGAGACCCAGTACTTC,CASSDGYQETQYF
.,TRBV28,.,TRBJ2-7,TGTGCCAGCAGCCCCCGACAGAACAGCCTTTACGAGCAGTACTTC,CASSPRQNSLYEQYF
.,TRBV19,.,TRBJ1-4,TGTGCCAGTAGCAATACGGGCCTTAATGAAAAACTGTTTTTT,CASSNTGLNEKLFF
.,TRBV4-1,.,TRBJ1-1,TGCGCCAGCAGCCAAGTAGACAGGAATACTGAAGCTTTCTTT,CASSQVDRNTEAFF
.,TRBV7-8,.,TRBJ2-7,TGTGCCAGCAGCTTATCCCCGGGACCCTACGAGCAGTACTTC,CASSLSPGPYEQYF
.,TRBV11-2,TRBD1,TRBJ1-1,TGTGCCAGCAGCCCCCAGGGGGGGAACACTGAAGCTTTCTTT,CASSPQGGNTEAFF
.,TRBV5-4,.,TRBJ1-2,TGTGCCAGCAGCTTGCTTACGGCTAACTATGGCTACACCTTC,CASSLLTANYGYTF
.,TRBV5-6,TRBD2,TRBJ2-3,TGTGCCAGCAGCTCGGGACTAGCCGGGGATACGCAGTATTTT,CASSSGLAGDTQYF
.,TRBV6-5,.,TRBJ1-2,TGTGCCAGCAGTTTGGGGACGCACTATGGCTACACCTTC,CASSLGTHYGYTF
few,TRBV9,.,TRBJ1-3,TGTGCCAGCAGCGTTCAATGGGGTGGAAACACCATATATTTT,CASSVQWGGNTIYF
once,TRBV7-8,.,TRBJ1-2,TGTGCCAGCAGCTGGGGGCGGTCGGGAAGTGGCTACACCTTC,CASSWGRSGSGYTF
.,TRBV11-3,TRBD1,TRBJ1-6,TGTGCCAGCAGCTTCGACTTGGGACAGGGGGTTTCACCCCTCCACTTT,CASSFDLGQGVSPLHF
.,TRBV7-3,TRBD2,TRBJ2-3,TGTGCCAGCAGCCTAGATGGACTAGCGGGGGGGCACGGTACGCAGTATTTT,CASSLDGLAGGHGTQYF
few,TRBV5-4,.,TRBJ1-2,TGTGCCAGCAGTTCCCCGAATACACAGGGTGCCTATGGCTACACCTTC,CASSSPNTQGAYGYTF
.,TRBV30,.,TRBJ1-6,TGTGCCTGGAGCGCCGGACACTCTGGTTCACCCCTCCACTTT,CAWSAGHSGSPLHF
.,TRBV7-2,.,TRBJ1-5,TGTGCCAGCAGCTCGCAGGGGCATCCCAATCAGCCCCAGCATTTT,CASSSQGHPNQPQHF
once,TRBV6-5,.,TRBJ1-6,TGTGCCAGCAGTTACACGGGGGATCCCTATAATTCACCCCTCCACTTT,CASSYTGDPYNSPLHF
once,TRBV11-2,.,TRBJ2-3,TGTGCCAGCAGAGTGATCGGGGATACGCAGTATTTT,CASRVIGDTQYF
once,TRBV7-9,TRBD1,TRBJ2-5,TGTGCCAGCAGCTTAACGAGAACACAGGGGCAGGAGACCCAGTACTTC,CASSLTRTQGQETQYF
.,TRBV7-2,.,TRBJ2-3,TGTGCCAGCGGGGAGATACTCACAGATACGCAGTATTTT,CASGEILTDTQYF
.,TRBV28,.,TRBJ1-6,TGTGCCAGCAGTTTAACGGTCAGGAGCTCCTATAATTCACCCCTCCACTTT,CASSLTVRSSYNSPLHF
.,TRBV5-1,.,TRBJ2-7,TGCGCCAGCAGCTTTGGGGACACTCGACCCGTTAACTACGAGCAGTACTTC,CASSFGDTRPVNYEQYF